The present TCR beta chain was sequenced within a study of regulatory T cells in long-lasting Graves disease. Study-wide points: Persistent Graves' patients showed reduced TCR diversity versus newly diagnosed patients.

This CDR3 spans 15 amino acids. CDR1 and CDR2 (germline): SGHTA, FQGTGA. Time point: newly diagnosed GD, antithyroid drugs for less than 3 months. There was RNA extracted from PBMCs, and the TCR library was made from it. Clinicians diagnosed Graves' disease using American Thyroid Association guidelines. CDR3 regions were amplified by Arm-PCR using iRepertoire HTBI primers to build TCR beta libraries. MiXCR, run by TCRdb on the multiplex PCR reads, gives a single entry per CDR3 protein. The repertoire has about 430,000 distinct CDR3 sequences, 15% of them found once; the top ten carry about 7.6%. With respect to this clonotype: No antigen is known for it. Relative to the germline gene, one junction end is altered; a read error may explain this.

These same data were also listed under a study on T cells in Graves' hyperthyroidism and ophthalmopathy. That source notes: RT-PCR in the first round (using the HTBI primer set) targeted the TCR CDR3. From stable hyperthyroidism, ophthalmopathy was separated by a 13 V-J model.

This receptor was identified in a woman in her thirties or forties with Graves disease. Sequencing used peripheral blood mononuclear cells (PBMCs), obtained at new diagnosis, from a patient treated with antithyroid drugs. The rearrangement joins TRBV7-3 to TRBJ2-1; D call uncertain. Here the CDR3 DNA reads TGTGCCAGCAGCTTAGGCTCGTCAGGTGACAATGAGCGGTTCTTC. This encodes CASSLGSSGDNERFF.